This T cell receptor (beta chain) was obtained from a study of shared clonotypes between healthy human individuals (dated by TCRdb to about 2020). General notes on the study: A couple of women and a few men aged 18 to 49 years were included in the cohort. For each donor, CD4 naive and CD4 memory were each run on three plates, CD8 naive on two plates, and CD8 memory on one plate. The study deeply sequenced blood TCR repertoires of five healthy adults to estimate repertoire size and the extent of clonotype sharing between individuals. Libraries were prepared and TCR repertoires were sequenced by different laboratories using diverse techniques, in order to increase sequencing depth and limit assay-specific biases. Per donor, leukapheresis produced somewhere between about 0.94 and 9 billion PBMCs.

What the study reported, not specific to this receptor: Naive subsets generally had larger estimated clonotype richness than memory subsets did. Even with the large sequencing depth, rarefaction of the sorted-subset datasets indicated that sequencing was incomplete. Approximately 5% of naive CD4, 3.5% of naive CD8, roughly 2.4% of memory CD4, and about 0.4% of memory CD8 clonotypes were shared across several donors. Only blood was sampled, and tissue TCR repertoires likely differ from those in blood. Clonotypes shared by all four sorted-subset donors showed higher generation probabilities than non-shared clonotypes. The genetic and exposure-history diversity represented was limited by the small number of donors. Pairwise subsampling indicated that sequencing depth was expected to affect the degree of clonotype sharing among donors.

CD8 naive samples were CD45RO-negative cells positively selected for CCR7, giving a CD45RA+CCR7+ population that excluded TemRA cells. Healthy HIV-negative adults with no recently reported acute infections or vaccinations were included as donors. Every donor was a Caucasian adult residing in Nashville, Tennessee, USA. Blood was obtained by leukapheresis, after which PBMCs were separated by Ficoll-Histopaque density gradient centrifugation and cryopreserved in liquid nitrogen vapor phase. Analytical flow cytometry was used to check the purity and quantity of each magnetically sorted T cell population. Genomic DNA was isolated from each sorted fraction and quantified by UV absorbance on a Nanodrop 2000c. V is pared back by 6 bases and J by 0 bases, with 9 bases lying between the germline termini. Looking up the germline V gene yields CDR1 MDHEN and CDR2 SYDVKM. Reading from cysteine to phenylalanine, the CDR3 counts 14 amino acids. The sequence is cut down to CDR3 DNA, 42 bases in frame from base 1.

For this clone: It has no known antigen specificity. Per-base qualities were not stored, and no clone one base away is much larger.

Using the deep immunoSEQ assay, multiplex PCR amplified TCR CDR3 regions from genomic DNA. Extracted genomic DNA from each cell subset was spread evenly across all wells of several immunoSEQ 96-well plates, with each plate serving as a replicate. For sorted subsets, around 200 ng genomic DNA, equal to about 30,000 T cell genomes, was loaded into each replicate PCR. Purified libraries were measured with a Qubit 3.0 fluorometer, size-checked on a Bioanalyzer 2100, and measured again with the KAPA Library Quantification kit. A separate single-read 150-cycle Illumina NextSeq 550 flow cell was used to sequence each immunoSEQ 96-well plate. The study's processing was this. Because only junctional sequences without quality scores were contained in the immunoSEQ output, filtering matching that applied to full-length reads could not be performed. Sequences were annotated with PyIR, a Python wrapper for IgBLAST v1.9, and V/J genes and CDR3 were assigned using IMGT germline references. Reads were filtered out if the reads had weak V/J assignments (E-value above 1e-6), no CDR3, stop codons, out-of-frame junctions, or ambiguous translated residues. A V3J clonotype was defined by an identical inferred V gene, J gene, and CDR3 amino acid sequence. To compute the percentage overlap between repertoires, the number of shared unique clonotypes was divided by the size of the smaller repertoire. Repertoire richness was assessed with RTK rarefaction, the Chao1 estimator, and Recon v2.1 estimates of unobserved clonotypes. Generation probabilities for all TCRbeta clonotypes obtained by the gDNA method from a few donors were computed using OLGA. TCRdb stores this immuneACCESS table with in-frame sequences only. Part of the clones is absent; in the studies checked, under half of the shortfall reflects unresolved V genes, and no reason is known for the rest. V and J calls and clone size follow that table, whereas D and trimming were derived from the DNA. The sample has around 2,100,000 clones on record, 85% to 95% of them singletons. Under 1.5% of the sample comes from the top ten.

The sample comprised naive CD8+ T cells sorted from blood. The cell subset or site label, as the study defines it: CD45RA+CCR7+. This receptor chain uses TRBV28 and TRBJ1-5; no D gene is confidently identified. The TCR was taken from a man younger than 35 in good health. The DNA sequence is TGTGCCAGCAGCCCGGACCTTAGCAATCAGCCCCAGCATTTT. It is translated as CASSPDLSNQPQHF.